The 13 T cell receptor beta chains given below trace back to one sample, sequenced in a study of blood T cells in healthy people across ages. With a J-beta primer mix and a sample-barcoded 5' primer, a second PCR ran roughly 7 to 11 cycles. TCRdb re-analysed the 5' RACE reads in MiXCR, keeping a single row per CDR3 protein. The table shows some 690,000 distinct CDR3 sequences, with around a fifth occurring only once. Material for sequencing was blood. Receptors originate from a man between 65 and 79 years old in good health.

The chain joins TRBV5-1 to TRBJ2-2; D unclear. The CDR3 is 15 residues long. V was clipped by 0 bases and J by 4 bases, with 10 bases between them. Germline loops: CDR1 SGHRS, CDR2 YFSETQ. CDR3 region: CASSLASALTGELFF. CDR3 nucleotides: TGCGCCAGCAGCTTGGCCTCCGCCCTCACCGGGGAGCTGTTTTTT.

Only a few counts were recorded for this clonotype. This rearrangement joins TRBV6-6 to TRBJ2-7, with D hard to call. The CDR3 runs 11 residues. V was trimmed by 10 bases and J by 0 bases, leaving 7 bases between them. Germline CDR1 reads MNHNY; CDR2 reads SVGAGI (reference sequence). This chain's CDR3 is CANLLSYEQYF. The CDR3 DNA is TGTGCCAACCTTCTCTCCTACGAGCAGTACTTC.

This CDR3 reads CASSLEGLSGETQYF. CDR3 bases: TGTGCCAGCAGCTTGGAAGGACTTAGCGGGGAGACCCAGTACTTC. The chain carries TRBV13 and TRBJ2-5, with 7 bases lining up with TRBD2. Unmatched junction bases numbered 9, after V lost 3 bases and J lost 5 bases. This CDR3 has 15 amino acids. Germline V gene lookup returns CDR1 PRHDT and CDR2 FYEKMQ (reference sequence).

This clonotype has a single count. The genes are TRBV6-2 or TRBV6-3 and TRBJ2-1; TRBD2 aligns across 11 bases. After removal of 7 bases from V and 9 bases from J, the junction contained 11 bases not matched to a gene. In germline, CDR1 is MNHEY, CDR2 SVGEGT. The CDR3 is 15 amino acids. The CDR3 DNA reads TGTGCCAGCAATCTAGCGGGGGGACTTAGGGGTGAGCAGTTCTTC. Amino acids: CASNLAGGLRGEQFF.

Written as DNA, the CDR3 is TGCGCCAGCAGCTCCCCGGGACAGGGGGCGACAAGGGAGCAGTACTTC. Its protein product is CASSSPGQGATREQYF. This chain connects TRBV5-1 to TRBJ2-5; 12 bases are a match to TRBD1. Germline assignment: CDR1 SGHRS and CDR2 YFSETQ. This CDR3 contains 16 residues. Trimming at V came to 3 bases and at J to 11 bases, leaving 14 bases not matched to a gene.

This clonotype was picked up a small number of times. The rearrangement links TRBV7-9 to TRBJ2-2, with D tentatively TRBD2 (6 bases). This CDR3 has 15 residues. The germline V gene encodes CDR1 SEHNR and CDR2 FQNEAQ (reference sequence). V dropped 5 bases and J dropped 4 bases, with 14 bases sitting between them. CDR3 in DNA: TGTGCCAGCAGCGGTACTAGCAGTATCACCGGGGAGCTGTTTTTT. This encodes CASSGTSSITGELFF.

The CDR3 protein is CASSLGSKGANYGYTF. DNA of the CDR3: TGTGCCAGCAGCTTAGGGTCTAAAGGGGCTAACTATGGCTACACCTTC. V usage is TRBV11-2 and J usage is TRBJ1-2; TRBD1 is a possible D gene (5 bases). The V end was cut by 1 base, the J end by 0 bases, with 12 bases between. The CDR3 contains 16 residues. The germline CDR1 and CDR2 sequences are SGHAT and FQNNGV.

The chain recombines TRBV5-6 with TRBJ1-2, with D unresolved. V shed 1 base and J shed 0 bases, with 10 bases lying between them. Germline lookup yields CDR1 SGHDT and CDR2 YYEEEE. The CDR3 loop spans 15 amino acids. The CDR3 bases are TGTGCCAGCAGCTTGCGAGGGCCTTCTAACTATGGCTACACCTTC. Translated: CASSLRGPSNYGYTF.

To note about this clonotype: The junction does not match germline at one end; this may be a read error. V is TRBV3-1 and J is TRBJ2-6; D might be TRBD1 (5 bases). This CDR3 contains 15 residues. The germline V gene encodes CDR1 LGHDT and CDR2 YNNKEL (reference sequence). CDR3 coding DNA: TGTGCCAGCAGCCAAGGGCCCTCTGGGGCCAACGTCCTGACCTTC. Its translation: CASSQGPSGANVLTF.

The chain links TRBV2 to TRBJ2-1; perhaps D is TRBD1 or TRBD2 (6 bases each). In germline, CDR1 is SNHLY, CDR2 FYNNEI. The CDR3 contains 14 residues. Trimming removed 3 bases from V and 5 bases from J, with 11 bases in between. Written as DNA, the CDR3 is TGTGCCAGCAGTGACGGGGGCTCTGACAATGAGCAGTTCTTC. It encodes CASSDGGSDNEQFF.

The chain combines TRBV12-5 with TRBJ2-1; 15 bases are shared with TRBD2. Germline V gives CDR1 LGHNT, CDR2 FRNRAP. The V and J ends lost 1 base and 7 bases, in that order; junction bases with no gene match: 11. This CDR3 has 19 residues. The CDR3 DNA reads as TGTGCTAGTGGTTTGGACGACCCGACCGGGACTAGCGGGAGGAATGAGCAGTTCTTC. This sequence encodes CASGLDDPTGTSGRNEQFF.

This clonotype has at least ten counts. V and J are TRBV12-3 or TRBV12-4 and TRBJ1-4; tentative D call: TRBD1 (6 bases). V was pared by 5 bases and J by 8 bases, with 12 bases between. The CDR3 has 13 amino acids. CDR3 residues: CASSGGAREKLFF. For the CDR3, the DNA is TGTGCCAGCAGTGGGGGGGCTAGGGAAAAACTGTTTTTT.

CDR3 sequence (DNA): TGTGCCAGCTCACCGCTGACAGGGACGAACACTGAAGCTTTCTTT. It yields the protein CASSPLTGTNTEAFF. The chain has TRBV18 and TRBJ1-1; 7 positions match TRBD1. V trimming: 3 bases; J trimming: 1 base; junction bases outside the gene matches: 5. Looked up from germline, CDR1 is KGHSH and CDR2 is LQKENI. The CDR3 spans 15 residues.